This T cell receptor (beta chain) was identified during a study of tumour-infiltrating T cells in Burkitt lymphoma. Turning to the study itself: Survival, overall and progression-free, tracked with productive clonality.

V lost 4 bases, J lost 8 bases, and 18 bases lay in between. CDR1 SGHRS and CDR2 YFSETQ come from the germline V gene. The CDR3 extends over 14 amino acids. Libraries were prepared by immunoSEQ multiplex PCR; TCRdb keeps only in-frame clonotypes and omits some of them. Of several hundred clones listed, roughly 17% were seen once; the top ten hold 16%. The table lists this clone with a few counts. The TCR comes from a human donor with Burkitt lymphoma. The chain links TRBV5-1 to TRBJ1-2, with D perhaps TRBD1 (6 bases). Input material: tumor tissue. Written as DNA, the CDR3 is TGCGCCAGCAGCAGCCAAACAGGGATTTGGGGCTACACCTTC. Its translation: CASSSQTGIWGYTF.